Listed below are T cell receptor beta chains from one sample, sequenced in a study of T cell repertoires in cytomegalovirus infection. A single record per CDR3 protein comes from TCRdb applying MiXCR to the reads. The sample comprises roughly 860,000 distinct CDR3 sequences, around a third of which are singletons, and around 12% rests with the top ten. Their recognized antigens are unknown. Specimen: cultured CD8+ T cells from PBMCs, collected from culture after CMV antigen stimulation. These receptors came from a human donor in good health (CMV status not recorded). Some clones in this sample may be carry-over from other donors' samples. Each CDR3 is given with its conserved first and last residue. D genes are given only for firm matches. Some rows mark clone size as missing; the rest say once, few, many or name a class of expanded clone.

v_call	cdr3_length	d_call	clone_size	j_call	cdr3_nt	cdr3_aa
TRBV7-9	14	TRBD2	few	TRBJ2-3	TGTGCCAGCAGGGCGGGAGCGCATATTGGAACGCAGTATTTT	CASRAGAHIGTQYF
TRBV28	15	TRBD1	few	TRBJ2-5	TGTGCCAGCACCACGCCCCGGACAGGGCAAGAGACCCAGTACTTC	CASTTPRTGQETQYF
TRBV7-6	15	TRBD2	few	TRBJ2-1	TGTGCCAGCAGCTTAGCGGGGGGGAAGCTCAATGAGCAGTTCTTC	CASSLAGGKLNEQFF
TRBV7-9	17	NA	NA	TRBJ2-7	TGTGCCAGCAGCTTAGTGGGGACGGGGGAGGATTTCTACGAGCAGTACTTC	CASSLVGTGEDFYEQYF
TRBV6-5	14	NA	NA	TRBJ1-1	TGTGCCAGCAGTTACTCCTTGGGGGGGTCTGAAGCTTTCTTT	CASSYSLGGSEAFF
TRBV4-1	17	NA	NA	TRBJ1-1	TGCGCCAGCAGCCAAGATCCGAGCACAGGCGGGAACACTGAAGCTTTCTTT	CASSQDPSTGGNTEAFF
TRBV18	16	TRBD1	NA	TRBJ1-1	TGTGCCAGCTCACCGCCGGCAGGGGGAATGGACACTGAAGCTTTCTTT	CASSPPAGGMDTEAFF
TRBV10-2	12	NA	once	TRBJ2-1	TGCGCCAGCACGGGTGGGGGATATGAGCAGTTCTTC	CASTGGGYEQFF
TRBV7-6	15	TRBD1	NA	TRBJ2-7	TGTGCCAGCAGCTTAGTGGGACAGGGCGGCTACGAGCAGTACTTC	CASSLVGQGGYEQYF
TRBV28	13	NA	few	TRBJ2-1	TGTGCCAGCAGTAGAGGGTACGACAATGAGCAGTTCTTC	CASSRGYDNEQFF
TRBV5-1	12	NA	few	TRBJ2-4	TGCGCCAGCAAATCGCCTGTGGGGATTCAGTACTTC	CASKSPVGIQYF
TRBV27	14	NA	many	TRBJ1-6	TGTGCCAGCGGAAAGAGCTCCTATAATTCACCCCTCCACTTT	CASGKSSYNSPLHF
TRBV7-6	14	NA	many	TRBJ2-3	TGTGCCAGCAGCTCCGGGACGCGCACAGATACGCAGTATTTT	CASSSGTRTDTQYF
TRBV7-9	13	NA	NA	TRBJ1-2	TGTGCCAGCAGCCCATCGGGGGTATTAGGCTACACCTTC	CASSPSGVLGYTF
TRBV12-3/TRBV12-4	15	TRBD2	few	TRBJ2-3	TGTGCCAGCACTTACACTAGCGGGGCTCCAGATACGCAGTATTTT	CASTYTSGAPDTQYF
TRBV4-2	14	NA	NA	TRBJ1-1	TGTGCCAGCAGCCAACCTGGGAGGGGCACTGAAGCTTTCTTT	CASSQPGRGTEAFF